Reported below is one T cell receptor (beta chain). The data were obtained in a study of blood T cell repertoires in COVID-19. This CDR3 has 15 residues. Trimming at V came to 5 bases and at J to 0 bases, leaving 5 bases not matched to a gene. CDR1 is SGHNT and CDR2 is YYREEE in the germline V gene (reference sequence). Assignment of participants to cohorts was predicated upon participant-reported clinical history. TCRdb's copy holds only in-frame clones and misses some; the assay was immunoSEQ multiplex PCR. The data contain about 380,000 clones, 88% of them seen just once; the ten biggest clones take up 0.9% to 1.5%.

The chain uses TRBV5-4 and TRBJ2-3; 8 bases align to TRBD2. The sequence was obtained from a woman aged 18-30 years who had recovered from COVID-19. The sequenced sample was PBMCs or T cells enriched from blood (not recorded which). CDR3 amino acids: CASSGLAGSTDTQYF. In DNA, the CDR3 is TGTGCCAGCAGTGGGCTAGCGGGTAGCACAGATACGCAGTATTTT.